This T cell receptor beta chain was profiled in a study of T-cell memory formation after mild COVID-19. Trimming cost V 2 bases and J 2 bases; bases outside gene matches: 9. The CDR3 has 16 residues. The V gene's germline CDR1 is MGHRA and CDR2 YSYEKL. TCRdb independently ran MiXCR on the 5' RACE reads; one entry per CDR3 protein. The data contain roughly 410,000 distinct CDR3 sequences, less than 25% of them singletons. Sequenced: PBMCs or a T cell subset sorted from them (not recorded which). This clonotype originated in an adult woman who had mild COVID-19 (a few samples of this study predate the infection). Cell type and time point are not known. The chain has TRBV4-1 and TRBJ2-7; 7 bases match TRBD1. DNA of the CDR3: TGCGCCAGCAGCCAACCCCCGGGACAGTCCACCTACGAGCAGTACTTC. This codes for CASSQPPGQSTYEQYF.